The 13 T cell receptor beta chains below come from one sample, sequenced in a study of CD8 T cells in ankylosing spondylitis. No antigens are known for them. Points from the study as a whole: Made up of roughly 8 highly homologous variants, a TCR beta motif appeared characteristic of ankylosing spondylitis blood.

One entry per CDR3 protein, called by TCRdb with MiXCR from the 5' RACE reads. The sample lists hundreds of thousands of distinct CDR3 sequences; 12% were seen once. Sequences were obtained from blood, either unsorted or a sorted T cell fraction (not recorded which). The source is a male donor with ankylosing spondylitis.

J is TRBJ2-5 and V is TRBV7-8; D gene uncertain. Germline CDR1 is SGHVS and CDR2 is FQNEAQ. This CDR3 has 15 amino acids. The V end was cut by 2 bases, the J end by 2 bases, with 12 bases between. The CDR3: CASSLSGQNQETQYF. The DNA for the CDR3 is TGTGCCAGCAGCTTAAGTGGGCAGAATCAAGAGACCCAGTACTTC.

This rearrangement joins TRBV19 to TRBJ1-3; D not certain. The CDR3 has 15 amino acids. Germline V lookup: CDR1 LNHDA, CDR2 SQIVND (reference sequence). Trimming shortened V by 3 bases and J by 2 bases, and 11 bases separated the two germline ends. The DNA of the CDR3 is TGTGCCAGTAGTATCCCTCACAAGGCTGGAAACACCATATATTTT. Amino acids: CASSIPHKAGNTIYF.

V and J are TRBV5-1 and TRBJ1-1; D unclear. Trimming cost V 0 bases and J 7 bases, with 7 bases left between them. The CDR3 has 12 residues. Looked up from germline, CDR1 is SGHRS and CDR2 is YFSETQ. CDR3 coding DNA: TGCGCCAGCAGCTTGGAAGGCATTGAAGCTTTCTTT. Translation gives CASSLEGIEAFF.

This clonotype was recorded a few times. The V and J genes are TRBV28 and TRBJ1-1; 10 bases are shared with TRBD1. V gave up 5 bases and J gave up 1 base; unmatched junction bases: 7. Germline V gene lookup returns CDR1 MDHEN and CDR2 SYDVKM. The CDR3 is 16 amino acids. As DNA, the CDR3 is TGTGCCAGCAGTCCCGCCGGGACAGGGGCGAACACTGAAGCTTTCTTT. Translating it yields CASSPAGTGANTEAFF. The variable domain in full, with the rest retrieved from reference TRBV28 and TRBJ1-1, is DVKVTQSSRYLVKRTGEKVFLECVQDMDHENMFWYRQDPGLGLRLIYFSYDVKMKEKGDIPEGYSVSREKKERFSLILESASTNQTSMYLCASSPAGTGANTEAFFGQGTRLTVV.

The chain recombines TRBV5-1 with TRBJ2-1, with D possibly TRBD1 on 5 matching bases. V lost 2 bases to trimming and J lost 5 bases, with 11 bases between them. The germline gives CDR1 SGHRS, CDR2 YFSETQ. This CDR3 region has 14 residues. The CDR3, as DNA: TGCGCCAGCAGCTTCGACAGTCCCCACAATGAGCAGTTCTTC. This encodes CASSFDSPHNEQFF.

The V gene is TRBV30, the J gene TRBJ1-2; D is possibly TRBD1 (5 bases). The CDR3 loop spans 13 amino acids. With 5 bases removed from V and 4 bases from J, the gap between germline ends came to 14 bases. The V gene's germline CDR1 is GTSNPN and CDR2 SVGIG (reference sequence). The CDR3 spells CAWGGGGIYGYTF. CDR3 in DNA: TGTGCCTGGGGGGGTGGGGGAATCTATGGCTACACCTTC.

The chain has TRBV29-1 and TRBJ1-2; possibly TRBD1 for D (6 bases). V shed 3 bases and J shed 4 bases, with 12 bases lying between them. The CDR3 is made up of 13 amino acids. Looked up from germline, CDR1 is SQVTM and CDR2 is ANQGSEA. CDR3 in DNA: TGCAGCGTTGAGACAGGAGGTGGCTATGGCTACACCTTC. Its protein is CSVETGGGYGYTF.

The chain couples TRBV4-1 to TRBJ2-5; 7 bases are a match to TRBD2. Germline assignment: CDR1 MGHRA and CDR2 YSYEKL. The CDR3 is 15 amino acids. After removal of 4 bases from V and 4 bases from J, the junction contained 9 bases not matched to a gene. This chain's CDR3 is CASSLSGIRIETQYF. DNA of the CDR3: TGCGCCAGCAGCCTGAGCGGGATCAGGATAGAGACCCAGTACTTC.

This clonotype has a handful of counts. The V call is TRBV9, the J call TRBJ2-3; 9 bases are a match to TRBD2. The V gene's germline CDR1 is SGDLS and CDR2 YYNGEE. Unmatched junction bases numbered 6, after V lost 0 bases and J lost 7 bases. CDR3 length: 15 residues. The CDR3 coding sequence is TGTGCCAGCAGCGTAGGCGGGAGGGCCTCGAATACGCAGTATTTT. This encodes CASSVGGRASNTQYF.

V is TRBV29-1 and J is TRBJ2-3, with 7 bases aligning to TRBD2. V trimming: 7 bases; J trimming: 5 bases; junction bases outside the gene matches: 9. Germline V gene lookup returns CDR1 SQVTM and CDR2 ANQGSEA. The CDR3 extends over 13 amino acids. For the CDR3, the DNA is TGCAGCGGCGGGGGATCGGTGGGAGATACGCAGTATTTT. Its translation is CSGGGSVGDTQYF.

The chain combines TRBV24-1 with TRBJ2-1; either TRBD1 or TRBD2 may supply D (5 bases each). V was trimmed by 0 bases and J by 15 bases, leaving 14 bases between them. CDR1 and CDR2 (germline): KGHDR, SFDVKD. This CDR3 has 13 residues. The CDR3, as DNA: TGTGCCACCAGTGATTTGAGGCGAGAGGGGATGTTCTTC. Protein sequence: CATSDLRREGMFF.

The chain uses TRBV5-1 and TRBJ2-7; D is possibly TRBD1 or TRBD2 (5 bases each). Germline loops: CDR1 SGHRS, CDR2 YFSETQ. The CDR3 totals 13 residues. V was trimmed by 2 bases and J by 5 bases, leaving 11 bases between them. CDR3 DNA sequence: TGCGCCAGCAGCTTTAAGGGGACGGACGAGCAGTACTTC. Protein product: CASSFKGTDEQYF.

The chain employs TRBV29-1 and TRBJ1-1; no firm D call. Per germline, CDR1 SQVTM and CDR2 ANQGSEA. This CDR3 has 12 residues. The V gene lost 4 bases and the J gene lost 0 bases, with 6 bases spanning the gap. The CDR3 nucleotides are TGCAGCGTTGGGAATATGAACACTGAAGCTTTCTTT. Translating gives CSVGNMNTEAFF.